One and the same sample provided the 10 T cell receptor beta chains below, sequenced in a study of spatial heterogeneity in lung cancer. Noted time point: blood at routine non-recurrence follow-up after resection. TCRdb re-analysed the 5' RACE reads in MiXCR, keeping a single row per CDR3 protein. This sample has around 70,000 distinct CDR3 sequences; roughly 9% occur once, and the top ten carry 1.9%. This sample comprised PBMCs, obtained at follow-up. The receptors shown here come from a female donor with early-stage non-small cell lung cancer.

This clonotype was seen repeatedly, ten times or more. The chain's CDR3 is CAISEQRDTQYF. The CDR3 DNA is TGTGCCATCAGTGAGCAGAGAGATACGCAGTATTTT. This chain connects TRBV10-3 to TRBJ2-3; unclear D gene. Trimming shortened V by 2 bases and J by 5 bases, and 5 bases separated the two germline ends. CDR1 is ENHRY, CDR2 SYGVKD, per germline. The length of the CDR3 is 12 residues.

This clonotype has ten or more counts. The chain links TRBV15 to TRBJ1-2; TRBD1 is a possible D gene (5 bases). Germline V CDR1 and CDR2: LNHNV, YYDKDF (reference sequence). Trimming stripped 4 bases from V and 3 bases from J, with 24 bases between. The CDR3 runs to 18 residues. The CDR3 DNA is TGTGCCACCAGCATCTCCTCTTATTTGGGGGATCGTCACTATGGCTACACCTTC. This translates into CATSISSYLGDRHYGYTF.

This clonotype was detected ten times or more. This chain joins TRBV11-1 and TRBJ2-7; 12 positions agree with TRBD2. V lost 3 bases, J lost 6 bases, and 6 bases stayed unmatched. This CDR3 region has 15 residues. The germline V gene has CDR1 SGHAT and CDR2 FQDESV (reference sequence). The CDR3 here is CASSFRLAGAREQYF. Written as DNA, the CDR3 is TGTGCCAGCAGCTTTAGACTAGCGGGAGCCCGCGAGCAGTACTTC.

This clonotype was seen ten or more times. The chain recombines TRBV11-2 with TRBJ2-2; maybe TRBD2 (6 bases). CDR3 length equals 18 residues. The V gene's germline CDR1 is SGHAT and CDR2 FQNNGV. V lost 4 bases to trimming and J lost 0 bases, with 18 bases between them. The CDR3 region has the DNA TGTGCCAGCAGCTATAAATATCCGGGACTGGCGAACACCGGGGAGCTGTTTTTT. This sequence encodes CASSYKYPGLANTGELFF.

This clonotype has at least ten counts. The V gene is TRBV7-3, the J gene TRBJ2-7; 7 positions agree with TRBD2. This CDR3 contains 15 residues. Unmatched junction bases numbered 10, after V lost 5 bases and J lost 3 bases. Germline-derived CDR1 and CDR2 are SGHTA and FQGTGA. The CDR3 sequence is CASSPSGDRGYEQYF. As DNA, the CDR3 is TGTGCCAGCAGCCCGAGCGGGGATAGAGGCTACGAGCAGTACTTC.

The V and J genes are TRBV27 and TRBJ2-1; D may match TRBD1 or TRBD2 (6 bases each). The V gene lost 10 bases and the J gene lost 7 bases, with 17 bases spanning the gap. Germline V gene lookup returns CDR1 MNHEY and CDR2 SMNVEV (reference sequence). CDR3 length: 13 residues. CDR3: CATAGHTGNEQFF. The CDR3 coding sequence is TGTGCCACCGCGGGACACACCGGGAATGAGCAGTTCTTC.

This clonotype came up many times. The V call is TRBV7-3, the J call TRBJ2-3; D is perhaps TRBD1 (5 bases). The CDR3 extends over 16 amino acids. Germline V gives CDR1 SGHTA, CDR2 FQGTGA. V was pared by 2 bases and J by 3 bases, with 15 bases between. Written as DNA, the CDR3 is TGTGCCAGCAGCTTACAATCGGACATGGGGACAGATACGCAGTATTTT. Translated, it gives CASSLQSDMGTDTQYF.

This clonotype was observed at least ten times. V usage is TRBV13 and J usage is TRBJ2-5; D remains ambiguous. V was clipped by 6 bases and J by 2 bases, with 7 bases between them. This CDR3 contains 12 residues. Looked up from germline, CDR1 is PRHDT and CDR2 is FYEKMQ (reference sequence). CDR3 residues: CASRKQQETQYF. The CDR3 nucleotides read TGTGCCAGCAGGAAACAGCAAGAGACCCAGTACTTC.

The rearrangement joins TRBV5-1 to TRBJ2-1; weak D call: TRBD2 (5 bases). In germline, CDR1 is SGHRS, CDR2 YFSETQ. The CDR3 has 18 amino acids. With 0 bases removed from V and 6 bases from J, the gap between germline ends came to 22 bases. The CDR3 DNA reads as TGCGCCAGCAGCTTGGTAGGATATGGAGGTCGTTTTTCCAATGAGCAGTTCTTC. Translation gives CASSLVGYGGRFSNEQFF.

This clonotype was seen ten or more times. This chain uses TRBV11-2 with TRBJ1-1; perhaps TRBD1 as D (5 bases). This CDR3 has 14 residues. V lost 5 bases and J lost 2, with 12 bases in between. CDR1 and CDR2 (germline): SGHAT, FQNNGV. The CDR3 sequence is CASSSMGPNTEAFF. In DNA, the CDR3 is TGTGCCAGCAGCAGTATGGGGCCCAACACTGAAGCTTTCTTT. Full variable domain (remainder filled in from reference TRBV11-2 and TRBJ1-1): EAGVAQSPRYKIIEKRQSVAFWCNPISGHATLYWYQQILGQGPKLLIQFQNNGVVDDSQLPKDRFSAERLKGVDSTLKIQPAKLEDSAVYLCASSSMGPNTEAFFGQGTRLTVV.